Listed below are T cell receptor beta chains from one sample, sequenced in a study of control samples from healthy donors and cancer patients. Here immunoSEQ multiplex PCR was the method, and the copy in TCRdb shows in-frame clones only, minus some. The sample holds some 130,000 clones; roughly 95% are singletons and the top ten take about 3.5%. The specimen was blood. These receptors came from a young man in good health. Each CDR3 is given with its conserved first and last residue. D genes are given only for firm matches. For some rows the clone size is stated as once, few or many, or as a class when expanded; others skip it.

abundance	v_gene	d_gene	j_gene	CDR3aa	CDR3nt
NA	TRBV27	NA	TRBJ1-5	CASSLGPDGNQPQHF	TGTGCCAGCAGTCTGGGACCAGATGGCAATCAGCCCCAGCATTTT
NA	TRBV2	NA	TRBJ2-5	CASMAPGTALQETQYF	TGTGCCAGCATGGCCCCCGGCACAGCGCTCCAAGAGACCCAGTACTTC
NA	TRBV6-5	TRBD1	TRBJ2-2	CASSLTGAGELFF	TGTGCCAGCAGCCTGACAGGGGCCGGGGAGCTGTTTTTT
NA	TRBV15	NA	TRBJ2-7	CATSIGRGYEQYF	TGTGCCACCAGCATCGGGCGCGGCTACGAGCAGTACTTC
NA	TRBV9	NA	TRBJ1-4	CASSPEDRLKGEKLFF	TGTGCCAGCAGCCCCGAGGACCGCTTGAAGGGTGAAAAACTGTTTTTT
NA	TRBV30	TRBD1	TRBJ2-5	CARKGAGETQYF	TGTGCCCGTAAGGGGGCCGGGGAGACCCAGTACTTC
NA	TRBV18	TRBD1	TRBJ1-3	CASSPGTGGNTIYF	TGTGCCAGCTCACCCGGGACAGGGGGAAACACCATATATTTT
NA	TRBV5-5	NA	TRBJ1-1	CASSLKYTEAFF	TGTGCCAGCAGCTTAAAGTACACTGAAGCTTTCTTT
NA	TRBV7-9	NA	TRBJ1-1	CASSPEFEAFF	TGTGCCAGCAGCCCTGAGTTCGAAGCTTTCTTT
NA	TRBV7-9	NA	TRBJ2-2	CASSPLIRELFF	TGTGCCAGCAGCCCTCTGATCCGGGAGCTGTTTTTT
NA	TRBV5-6	NA	TRBJ2-7	CASSLSLGGIYEQYF	TGTGCCAGCAGCTTGTCTCTAGGGGGAATCTACGAGCAGTACTTC
NA	TRBV28	TRBD1	TRBJ1-3	CASSQSGTGGGNTIYF	TGTGCCAGCAGCCAAAGCGGGACAGGGGGCGGAAACACCATATATTTT
NA	TRBV27	NA	TRBJ1-1	CASSLMGIGTEAFF	TGTGCCAGCAGTTTAATGGGGATCGGCACTGAAGCTTTCTTT
once	TRBV6-5	NA	TRBJ2-3	CASRGQHTDTQYF	TGTGCCAGCAGGGGGCAGCACACAGATACGCAGTATTTT
NA	TRBV6-6	TRBD2	TRBJ2-5	CASRGTSGQETQYF	TGTGCCAGCAGGGGGACTAGCGGGCAAGAGACCCAGTACTTC